One sample yielded the 10 T cell receptor beta chains listed below, sequenced in a study of blood T cell repertoires in COVID-19 (dated by TCRdb to between 2020 and 2021). The protocol used for the library was the immunoSEQ multiplex PCR assay. The immuneACCESS repertoire file appears here via TCRdb, limited to in-frame rearrangements. These files lack a portion of the clones; in checked studies, under half of the deficit traces to unresolved V genes, and the cause of the others is not known. This sample lists some 60,000 clones; around four fifths were detected once. About a fifth of the sample comes from the top ten. Sequences were obtained from peripheral blood. Source of these receptors: a young man with COVID-19, enrolled during active disease.

The CDR3 loop reads CASMAQGAFGNTIYF. CDR3 sequence (DNA): TGTGCCAGTATGGCACAGGGGGCTTTTGGAAACACCATATATTTT. This chain connects TRBV19 to TRBJ1-3; 9 bases are a match to TRBD1. Germline V gene lookup returns CDR1 LNHDA and CDR2 SQIVND (reference sequence). This CDR3 has 15 amino acids. The junction had 7 bases not matched to a gene; V was cut back by 7 bases and J by 3 bases.

This clone was seen only a few times. The CDR3 region is CASSPGGGGGTDTQYF. CDR3 nucleotide sequence: TGTGCCAGCAGCCCCGGTGGGGGGGGTGGCACAGATACGCAGTATTTT. The rearrangement uses TRBV28 and TRBJ2-3; TRBD2 agrees at 7 bases. The V segment lost 6 bases and the J segment 1 base; nucleotides outside the gene matches: 10. This CDR3 region has 16 residues. The germline gives CDR1 MDHEN, CDR2 SYDVKM. Full variable domain (rest looked up from reference TRBV28 and TRBJ2-3): DVKVTQSSRYLVKRTGEKVFLECVQDMDHENMFWYRQDPGLGLRLIYFSYDVKMKEKGDIPEGYSVSREKKERFSLILESASTNQTSMYLCASSPGGGGGTDTQYFGPGTRLTVL.

J is TRBJ2-5 and V is TRBV4-1; D may be TRBD2 (6 bases). The CDR3 loop spans 14 amino acids. Between the trimmed V and J ends, which lost 2 bases and 5 bases, there was a span of 12 bases. Germline CDR1 MGHRA, CDR2 YSYEKL. CDR3 sequence reads: CASSQNWGGETQYF. The CDR3 bases are TGCGCCAGCAGCCAAAATTGGGGAGGTGAGACCCAGTACTTC.

The rearrangement uses TRBV7-8 and TRBJ2-2; TRBD1 aligns across 7 bases. V lost 0 bases, J lost 3 bases, and 4 bases stayed unmatched. This CDR3 has 16 amino acids. Germline assignment: CDR1 SGHVS and CDR2 FQNEAQ. The CDR3 DNA reads as TGTGCCAGCAGCTTAGCGCCAACAGGGGACACCGGGGAGCTGTTTTTT. It encodes CASSLAPTGDTGELFF.

The chain is built from TRBV4-1 and TRBJ2-2; 8 nucleotides match TRBD2. With V trimmed by 5 bases and J by 0 bases, 5 bases remained unmatched. This CDR3 spans 16 amino acids. CDR1 and CDR2 from the germline V gene are MGHRA and YSYEKL. In DNA form, the CDR3 reads TGCGCCAGCAGCTCGCGGACTAGCTCGAACACCGGGGAGCTGTTTTTT. It encodes CASSSRTSSNTGELFF.

The J gene is TRBJ1-2, the V gene TRBV27; D is perhaps TRBD1 (6 bases). With 2 bases removed from V and 8 bases from J, the gap between germline ends came to 12 bases. The germline CDR1 and CDR2 sequences are MNHEY and SMNVEV (reference sequence). The CDR3 contains 13 residues. The CDR3 sequence is CASSLTGSWGYTF. The CDR3 DNA reads as TGTGCCAGCAGTTTAACAGGGTCGTGGGGCTACACCTTC.

The table lists this clone with a count of one. The chain links TRBV5-6 to TRBJ2-2, with D possibly being TRBD2 (7 bases). Germline V gene data show CDR1 as SGHDT and CDR2 as YYEEEE. The germline V and J ends were trimmed by 4 bases and 8 bases, with 21 bases remaining between them. The CDR3 consists of 16 residues. In nucleotides, the CDR3 is TGTGCCAGCAGCCCCCTGGGAGGGGGGGACGCTGGGGAGCTGTTTTTT. It is translated as CASSPLGGGDAGELFF.

The chain links TRBV27 to TRBJ1-1; D is ambiguous. Trimming removed 2 bases from V and 3 bases from J, with 10 bases in between. The V gene's germline CDR1 is MNHEY and CDR2 SMNVEV (reference sequence). The CDR3 loop spans 14 amino acids. In DNA form, the CDR3 reads TGTGCCAGCAGTTTAACAGTGATTCACACTGAAGCTTTCTTT. Translating gives CASSLTVIHTEAFF.

This chain connects TRBV28 to TRBJ1-6, with 7 positions matching TRBD1. Germline assignment: CDR1 MDHEN and CDR2 SYDVKM. This CDR3 spans 13 amino acids. The ends lost 6 bases at V and 7 bases at J; junction bases unmatched: 3. This CDR3 is CASRTQGNSPLHF. The CDR3 DNA reads TGTGCCAGCAGAACACAGGGGAATTCACCCCTCCACTTT.

The V and J genes are TRBV5-4 and TRBJ2-5, with D possibly TRBD1 on 6 matching bases. V was shortened by 0 bases and J by 4 bases, with 10 bases between the two germline ends. Germline lookup yields CDR1 SGHNT and CDR2 YYREEE (reference sequence). The CDR3 length is 14 residues. The CDR3 here is CASSLVGTPETQYF. DNA for the CDR3: TGTGCCAGCAGCTTGGTAGGGACACCAGAGACCCAGTACTTC. Full variable domain (remainder filled in from reference TRBV5-4 and TRBJ2-5): ETGVTQSPTHLIKTRGQQVTLRCSSQSGHNTVSWYQQALGQGPQFIFQYYREEENGRGNFPPRFSGLQFPNYSSELNVNALELDDSALYLCASSLVGTPETQYFGPGTRLLVL.